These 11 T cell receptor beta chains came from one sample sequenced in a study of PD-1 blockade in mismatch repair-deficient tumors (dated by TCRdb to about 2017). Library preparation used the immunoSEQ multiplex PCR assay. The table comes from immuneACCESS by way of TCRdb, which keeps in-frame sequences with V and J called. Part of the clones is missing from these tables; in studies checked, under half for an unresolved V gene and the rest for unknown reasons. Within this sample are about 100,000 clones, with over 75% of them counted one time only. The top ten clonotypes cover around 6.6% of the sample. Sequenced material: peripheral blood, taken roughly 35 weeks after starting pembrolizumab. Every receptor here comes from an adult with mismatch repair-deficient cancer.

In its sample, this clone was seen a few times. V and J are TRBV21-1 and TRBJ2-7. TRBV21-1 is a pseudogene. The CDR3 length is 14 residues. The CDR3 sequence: CASSKAPAFYEQYF. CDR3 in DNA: TGTGCCAGCAGCAAAGCGCCCGCTTTCTACGAGCAGTACTTC.

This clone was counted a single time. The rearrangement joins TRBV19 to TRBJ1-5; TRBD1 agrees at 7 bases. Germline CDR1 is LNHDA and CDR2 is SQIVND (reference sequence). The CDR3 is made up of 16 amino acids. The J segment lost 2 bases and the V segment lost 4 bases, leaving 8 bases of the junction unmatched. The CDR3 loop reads CASSKYTGVGNQPQHF. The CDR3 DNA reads TGTGCCAGTAGTAAATATACAGGGGTCGGCAATCAGCCCCAGCATTTT.

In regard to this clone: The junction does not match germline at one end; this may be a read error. CDR3 nucleotides: TGTGCCAGCAGCGTAGACAGGAATCAGCCCCAGCATTTT. This translates into CASSVDRNQPQHF. This chain connects TRBV11-3 to TRBJ1-5; weak D call: TRBD1 (6 bases). Germline CDR1 reads SGHNT; CDR2 reads YENEEA. This CDR3 has 13 residues. Full variable domain (rest looked up from reference TRBV11-3 and TRBJ1-5): EAGVVQSPRYKIIEKKQPVAFWCNPISGHNTLYWYLQNLGQGPELLIRYENEEAVDDSQLPKDRFSAERLKGVDSTLKIQPAELGDSAVYLCASSVDRNQPQHFGDGTRLSIL.

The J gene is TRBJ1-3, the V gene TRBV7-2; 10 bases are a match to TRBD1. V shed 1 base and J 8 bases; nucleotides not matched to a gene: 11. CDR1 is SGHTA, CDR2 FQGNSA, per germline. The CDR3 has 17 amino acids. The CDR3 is CASSLEPPGTGVDTIYF. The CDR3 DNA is TGTGCCAGCAGCTTAGAACCCCCCGGGACAGGGGTAGACACCATATATTTT. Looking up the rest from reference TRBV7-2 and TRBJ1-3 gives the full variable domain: GAGVSQSPSNKVTEKGKDVELRCDPISGHTALYWYRQSLGQGLEFLIYFQGNSAPDKSGLPSDRFSAERTGGSVSTLTIQRTQQEDSAVYLCASSLEPPGTGVDTIYFGEGSWLTVV.

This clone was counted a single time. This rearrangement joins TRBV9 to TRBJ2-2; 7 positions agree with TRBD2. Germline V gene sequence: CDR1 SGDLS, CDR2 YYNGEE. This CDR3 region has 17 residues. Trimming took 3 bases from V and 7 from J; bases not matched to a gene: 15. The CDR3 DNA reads TGTGCCAGCAGCGGGCAGAGGAGCGGGGTGCGGAGCGGGGAGCTGTTTTTT. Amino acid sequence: CASSGQRSGVRSGELFF.

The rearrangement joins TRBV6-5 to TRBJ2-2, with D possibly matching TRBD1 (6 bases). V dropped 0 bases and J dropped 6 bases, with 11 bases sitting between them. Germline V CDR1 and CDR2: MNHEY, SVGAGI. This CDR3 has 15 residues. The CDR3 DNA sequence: TGTGCCAGCAGTTACTCCCGGGACAATTCCGGGGAGCTGTTTTTT. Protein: CASSYSRDNSGELFF.

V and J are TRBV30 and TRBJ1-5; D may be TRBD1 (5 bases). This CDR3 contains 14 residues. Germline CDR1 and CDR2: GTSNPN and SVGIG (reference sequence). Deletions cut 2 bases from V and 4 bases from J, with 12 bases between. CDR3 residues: CAWSMTTDNQPQHF. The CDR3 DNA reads TGTGCCTGGAGTATGACGACAGATAATCAGCCCCAGCATTTT.

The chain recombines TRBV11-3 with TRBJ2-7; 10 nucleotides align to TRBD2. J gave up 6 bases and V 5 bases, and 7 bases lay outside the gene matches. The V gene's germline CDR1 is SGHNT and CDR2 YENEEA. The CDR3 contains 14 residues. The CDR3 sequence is CASSLQREGVEQYF. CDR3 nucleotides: TGTGCCAGCAGCCTTCAGCGGGAGGGAGTCGAGCAGTACTTC.

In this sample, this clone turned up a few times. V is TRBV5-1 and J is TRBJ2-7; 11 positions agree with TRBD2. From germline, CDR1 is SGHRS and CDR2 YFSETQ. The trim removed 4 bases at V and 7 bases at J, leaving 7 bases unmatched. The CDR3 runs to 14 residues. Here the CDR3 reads CASSATSGSWEQYF. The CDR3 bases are TGCGCCAGCAGCGCCACTAGCGGGAGTTGGGAGCAGTACTTC.

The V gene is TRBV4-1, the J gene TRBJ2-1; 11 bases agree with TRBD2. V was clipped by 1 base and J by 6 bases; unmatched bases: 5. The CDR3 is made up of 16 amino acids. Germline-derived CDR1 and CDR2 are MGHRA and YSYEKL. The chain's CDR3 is CASSQVQLAGVNEQFF. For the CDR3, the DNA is TGCGCCAGCAGCCAAGTTCAACTAGCGGGAGTCAATGAGCAGTTCTTC.

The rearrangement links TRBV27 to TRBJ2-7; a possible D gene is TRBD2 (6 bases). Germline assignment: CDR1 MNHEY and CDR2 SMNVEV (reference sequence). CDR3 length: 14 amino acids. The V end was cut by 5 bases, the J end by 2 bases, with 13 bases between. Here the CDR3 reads CASSPRGTAYEQYF. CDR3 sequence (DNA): TGTGCCAGCAGTCCCCGCGGGACCGCCTACGAGCAGTACTTC.